A single sample gave rise to the 21 T cell receptor beta chains below, sequenced in a study of memory CD4+ T cells and cytomegalovirus serostatus. Single viable CD3+CD4+CD8-CD45RO+ cells were sorted as the memory CD4+ T cells. Profiled with immunoSEQ multiplex PCR; TCRdb holds only in-frame clones, not every one. The profile shows some 30,000 clones, about 80% of them singletons. The sample taken for sequencing was memory CD4+ T cells from blood. Every receptor here comes from an adult in good health and CMV-seronegative. Some clones in this sample may be carry-over from other donors' samples.

The J gene is TRBJ2-3, the V gene TRBV2; D is perhaps TRBD1 (6 bases). Per the germline V gene, CDR1 is SNHLY and CDR2 is FYNNEI. Between the trimmed V and J ends, which lost 9 bases and 3 bases, there was a span of 19 bases. The CDR3 runs to 15 residues. CDR3 nucleotide sequence: TGTGCCAGTGGGGGCGTCCGGAAAACAACAGATACGCAGTATTTT. Its translation is CASGGVRKTTDTQYF.

This chain uses TRBV7-8 with TRBJ1-2; 9 bases map to TRBD1. V was pared by 5 bases and J by 4 bases, with 8 bases of the junction left unmatched. Germline loops: CDR1 SGHVS, CDR2 FQNEAQ. CDR3 length: 15 amino acids. The CDR3 is CASSTRQGGPYGYTF. In DNA, the CDR3 is TGTGCCAGCAGCACCAGACAGGGGGGACCCTATGGCTACACCTTC.

CDR3 loop: CASSIHPGGDEQFF. For the CDR3, the DNA is TGCGCCAGCAGCATCCATCCAGGGGGCGATGAGCAGTTCTTC. V is TRBV4-3 and J is TRBJ2-1; 8 nucleotides align to TRBD1. In germline, CDR1 is LGHNA, CDR2 YSLEER. The length of the CDR3 is 14 residues. V gave up 5 bases and J gave up 8 bases; unmatched junction bases: 8.

This rearrangement joins TRBV6-1 to TRBJ2-7; possible D gene TRBD1, 6 bases. Looked up from germline, CDR1 is MNHNS and CDR2 is SASEGT. With 6 bases removed from V and 12 bases from J, the gap between germline ends came to 27 bases. The CDR3 contains 15 residues. CDR3 sequence (DNA): TGTGCCAGCAGAGATCCGGACAGTGGACCCCTAAGAGCGTACTTC. Its translation: CASRDPDSGPLRAYF.

The CDR3 sequence is CASSLDPGETQYF. The CDR3, as DNA: TGTGCCAGCAGTTTAGACCCGGGAGAGACCCAGTACTTC. The rearrangement joins TRBV27 to TRBJ2-5; D gene ambiguous. V was clipped by 2 bases and J by 4 bases, with 8 bases between them. The CDR3 spans 13 residues. Germline lookup yields CDR1 MNHEY and CDR2 SMNVEV (reference sequence).

The chain combines TRBV5-1 with TRBJ2-4; TRBD1 might be the D (5 bases). Germline V gene sequence: CDR1 SGHRS, CDR2 YFSETQ. With 0 bases removed from V and 0 bases from J, the gap between germline ends came to 13 bases. The CDR3 runs 17 residues. In DNA, the CDR3 is TGCGCCAGCAGCTTGGCTACAGGCTCCCTAGCCAAAAACATTCAGTACTTC. Its translation: CASSLATGSLAKNIQYF.

The chain joins TRBV7-2 to TRBJ1-1, with TRBD1 as a possible D gene (6 bases). V dropped 6 bases and J dropped 8 bases, with 19 bases sitting between them. Germline CDR1 SGHTA, CDR2 FQGNSA. There are 14 residues in the CDR3. The CDR3 nucleotides are TGTGCCAGCAGACAAACCCGGGACACCAAAGAAGCTTTCTTT. Translation: CASRQTRDTKEAFF.

This clone has a handful of counts. This chain links TRBV6-1 with TRBJ2-5; no reliable D call. Germline CDR1 and CDR2: MNHNS and SASEGT. CDR3 size: 10 residues. The ends were cut back, 5 bases at V and 5 bases at J, with 3 bases in the middle. The DNA for the CDR3 is TGTGCCAGCAGTTTGGAGACCCAGTACTTC. It yields the protein CASSLETQYF.

V and J are TRBV12-5 and TRBJ2-6, with D possibly being TRBD1 or TRBD2 (5 bases each). This CDR3 comprises 16 residues. CDR1 LGHNT and CDR2 FRNRAP come from the germline V gene. Trimming took 1 base from V and 0 from J, leaving 7 bases between them. CDR3 sequence reads: CASGLGGASGANVLTF. CDR3 DNA sequence: TGTGCTAGTGGTTTGGGAGGGGCCTCTGGGGCCAACGTCCTGACTTTC.

The chain recombines TRBV30 with TRBJ1-2, with 7 nucleotides matching TRBD1. The CDR3 runs to 14 residues. CDR1 and CDR2 (germline): GTSNPN, SVGIG (reference sequence). The V and J ends lost 5 bases and 1 base, in that order; junction bases with no gene match: 7. CDR3 nucleotide sequence: TGTGCCTGGGCCCGGGACAGTAGTAACTATGGCTACACCTTC. This codes for CAWARDSSNYGYTF.

CDR3 sequence: CSVARGQSRSDTQYF. For the CDR3, the DNA is TGCAGCGTAGCCCGGGGACAGTCGCGATCAGATACGCAGTATTTT. The chain employs TRBV29-1 and TRBJ2-3; 7 bases line up with TRBD1. CDR3 length: 15 residues. Germline loops: CDR1 SQVTM, CDR2 ANQGSEA. After removal of 6 bases from V and 4 bases from J, the junction contained 13 bases not matched to a gene.

The chain carries TRBV2 and TRBJ2-1; 8 nucleotides align to TRBD2. Germline CDR1 is SNHLY and CDR2 is FYNNEI. The ends lost 4 bases at V and 7 bases at J; junction bases unmatched: 9. This CDR3 has 15 residues. This CDR3 is CASSVPRGEKNEQFF. Here the CDR3 DNA reads TGTGCCAGCAGTGTTCCGCGGGGGGAAAAGAATGAGCAGTTCTTC.

The V gene is TRBV10-3, the J gene TRBJ2-1, with TRBD1 matching 8 bases. Trimming cost V 6 bases and J 3 bases; bases outside gene matches: 7. The CDR3 contains 15 residues. CDR1 is ENHRY, CDR2 SYGVKD, per germline. CDR3 loop: CAISTGQVGYNEQFF. The CDR3 DNA sequence: TGTGCCATCAGCACGGGACAGGTCGGCTACAATGAGCAGTTCTTC.

V gene TRBV30 combines with J gene TRBJ2-1, with TRBD2 matching over 13 bases. The CDR3 runs 15 residues. Trimming cost V 3 bases and J 4 bases; bases outside gene matches: 3. Germline V gene sequence: CDR1 GTSNPN, CDR2 SVGIG (reference sequence). The CDR3 bases are TGTGCCTGGAGAGGGACTAGCGGGACTTACAATGAGCAGTTCTTC. This gives the protein CAWRGTSGTYNEQFF.

J is TRBJ1-4 and V is TRBV6-1, with D possibly TRBD1 on 6 matching bases. Trimming removed 3 bases at V and 5 bases at J, with 16 bases between. The CDR3 is 16 residues long. Germline V CDR1 and CDR2: MNHNS, SASEGT. The CDR3 is CASSDAFGGSNEKLFF. CDR3 nucleotide sequence: TGTGCCAGCAGTGACGCTTTTGGGGGCTCAAATGAAAAACTGTTTTTT.

The chain combines TRBV6-5 with TRBJ1-2; D uncertain. Looked up from germline, CDR1 is MNHEY and CDR2 is SVGAGI. Trimming stripped 6 bases from V and 3 bases from J, with 8 bases between. This CDR3 is built from 12 residues. CDR3 in DNA: TGTGCCAGCAGGCCGGGTGACTATGGCTACACCTTC. Translating it yields CASRPGDYGYTF.

Only a few counts were recorded for this clone. This chain links TRBV5-1 with TRBJ2-5, with D uncertain. CDR1 is SGHRS and CDR2 is YFSETQ in the germline V gene. Trimming took 0 bases from V and 5 from J, leaving 5 bases between them. This CDR3 spans 12 amino acids. Here the CDR3 reads CASSLDVETQYF. In DNA form, the CDR3 reads TGCGCCAGCAGCTTGGATGTGGAGACCCAGTACTTC. Drawing the rest from reference TRBV5-1 and TRBJ2-5, the complete variable domain is KAGVTQTPRYLIKTRGQQVTLSCSPISGHRSVSWYQQTPGQGLQFLFEYFSETQRNKGNFPGRFSGRQFSNSRSEMNVSTLELGDSALYLCASSLDVETQYFGPGTRLLVL.

The chain joins TRBV19 to TRBJ2-3, with TRBD2 as a possible D gene (5 bases). Trimming stripped 0 bases from V and 4 bases from J, with 8 bases between. The CDR3 has 14 amino acids. Germline CDR1 is LNHDA and CDR2 is SQIVND (reference sequence). The CDR3 sequence is CASSIDPGSDTQYF. The CDR3 bases are TGTGCCAGTAGTATAGATCCGGGATCAGATACGCAGTATTTT.

The V and J genes are TRBV11-2 and TRBJ2-5; D may be TRBD1 or TRBD2 (6 bases each). Deletions cut 1 base from V and 4 bases from J, with 10 bases between. The CDR3 contains 14 residues. Germline V gene lookup returns CDR1 SGHAT and CDR2 FQNNGV. In DNA form, the CDR3 reads TGTGCCAGCAGCTTAGCGGGGGCGGGAGAGACCCAGTACTTC. This translates into CASSLAGAGETQYF.

V usage is TRBV27 and J usage is TRBJ1-5; TRBD1 matches at 9 bases. The CDR3 contains 15 residues. The J segment lost 4 bases and the V segment lost 5 bases, leaving 6 bases of the junction unmatched. Germline assignment: CDR1 MNHEY and CDR2 SMNVEV (reference sequence). CDR3 region: CASSPDRGSNQPQHF. Written as DNA, the CDR3 is TGTGCCAGCAGTCCGGACAGGGGCTCGAATCAGCCCCAGCATTTT.

A few counts support this clone. This rearrangement joins TRBV7-2 to TRBJ2-1; 8 bases align to TRBD2. Trimming removed 5 bases from V and 8 bases from J; junction bases left unmatched: 8. The CDR3 runs 14 residues. The germline gives CDR1 SGHTA, CDR2 FQGNSA. The CDR3 sequence: CASSRAAGAYEQFF. CDR3 coding DNA: TGTGCCAGCAGCCGAGCAGCGGGGGCGTATGAGCAGTTCTTC.